This T cell receptor beta chain originates from a study of T cells after yellow fever vaccination. The study's findings and limits: Post-booster reappearance was seen for most primary-vaccination clones (96% CD4, 75% to 90% CD8).

CDR3 length: 15 residues. Germline CDR1 reads DFQATT; CDR2 reads SNEGSKA (reference sequence). V gave up 6 bases and J gave up 0 bases, with 15 bases separating them. TCRdb analysed the 5' RACE reads with MiXCR anew, one entry per CDR3 protein. This sample has about 350,000 distinct CDR3 sequences, with roughly 11% found just once. Points on this clonotype: Its target is unknown.

The receptor's source is a man aged 18 to 29 who received the YFV17D yellow fever vaccine. Sequences were derived from PBMCs, sampled on the day of the first yellow fever vaccination. The chain couples TRBV20-1 to TRBJ2-1, with D unclear. The CDR3 reads CSASATDRSYNEQFF. CDR3 sequence (DNA): TGCAGTGCCTCGGCGACCGACCGCTCCTACAATGAGCAGTTCTTC.